This is a list of T cell receptor beta chains from one sample in a study of T cell changes during pregnancy in multiple sclerosis. Clones were sequenced by immunoSEQ multiplex PCR, and TCRdb holds only the in-frame ones, with some missing. The table shows roughly 93,000 clones, with 85% to 95% occurring only once. Sequencing was performed on peripheral blood, taken after pregnancy. The source is a female donor with multiple sclerosis, enrolled in a pregnancy study. CDR3s include the opening cysteine and the closing phenylalanine or tryptophan. D genes are given only for firm matches.

v_gene: TRBV7-9
d_gene: TRBD2
CDR3aa: CASRPLRGGKNEQFF

v_gene: TRBV9
d_gene: TRBD1
CDR3aa: CASSVEGDRAAEQYF

v_gene: TRBV5-1
d_gene: TRBD1
CDR3aa: CASGTGYNEQFF

v_gene: TRBV5-1
d_gene: TRBD2
CDR3aa: CASSPGLAGGTQYF

v_gene: TRBV15
d_gene: NA
CDR3aa: CATSKKTFNGARFSYEQYF

v_gene: TRBV6-1
d_gene: NA
CDR3aa: CASSSRGATEAFF

v_gene: TRBV18
d_gene: TRBD1
CDR3aa: CASSLGQGRTTERLNYGYTF

v_gene: TRBV10-3
d_gene: NA
CDR3aa: CAISGGPLRQETQYF

v_gene: TRBV28
d_gene: TRBD1
CDR3aa: CASRGQGRQPQHF

v_gene: TRBV5-1
d_gene: TRBD2
CDR3aa: CASSLAAGAYEQYF

v_gene: TRBV7-2
d_gene: NA
CDR3aa: CASSLVPGSSNQPQHF

v_gene: TRBV5-1
d_gene: NA
CDR3aa: CASSFGDWTYEQYF

v_gene: TRBV18
d_gene: TRBD2
CDR3aa: CASSPQREGLNEQFF

v_gene: TRBV6-5
d_gene: NA
CDR3aa: CASSHTDVYGYTF

v_gene: TRBV6-5
d_gene: NA
CDR3aa: CASSYSGGFNTEAFF

v_gene: TRBV2
d_gene: NA
CDR3aa: CASSPFSAPNTGELFF

v_gene: TRBV5-8
d_gene: NA
CDR3aa: CASSHLELNEQFF

v_gene: TRBV4-3
d_gene: TRBD1
CDR3aa: CASSQNRGVQPQHF

v_gene: TRBV7-2
d_gene: NA
CDR3aa: CASSLRQTNSPLHF

v_gene: TRBV21-1
d_gene: NA
CDR3aa: CASHSGTGDNYGYTF

v_gene: TRBV7-2
d_gene: NA
CDR3aa: CASSLAGESYTF

v_gene: TRBV27
d_gene: NA
CDR3aa: CASSRGRHNEQFF

v_gene: TRBV27
d_gene: NA
CDR3aa: CASSFAGAHEQYF

v_gene: TRBV15
d_gene: NA
CDR3aa: CATSRGASVTGELFF

v_gene: TRBV7-9
d_gene: NA
CDR3aa: CASSRGAGRFTGELFF

v_gene: TRBV5-1
d_gene: TRBD1
CDR3aa: CASSVQGANTEAFF

v_gene: TRBV18
d_gene: NA
CDR3aa: CASSPRRELDTQYF

v_gene: TRBV11-2
d_gene: NA
CDR3aa: CASSLDWATDTQYF

v_gene: TRBV7-6
d_gene: TRBD2
CDR3aa: CASSLFGPSGRTNEQYF

v_gene: TRBV5-1
d_gene: NA
CDR3aa: CASSSGVNIDTQYF

v_gene: TRBV19
d_gene: NA
CDR3aa: CASSLRLDSTDTQYF

v_gene: TRBV13
d_gene: NA
CDR3aa: CASSLRGNYGYTF

v_gene: TRBV10-3
d_gene: TRBD2
CDR3aa: CAITAGTSGRSRVNEQFF

v_gene: TRBV5-8
d_gene: TRBD1
CDR3aa: CASSLMGQGHQPQHF

v_gene: TRBV30
d_gene: TRBD1
CDR3aa: CAWSVTGQGAGGYTF

v_gene: TRBV2
d_gene: TRBD1
CDR3aa: CASKGQGWLAFF

v_gene: TRBV13
d_gene: NA
CDR3aa: CASSSSGDYLYNEQFF

v_gene: TRBV11-3
d_gene: NA
CDR3aa: CASSLVGGEQYF

v_gene: TRBV6-5
d_gene: TRBD2
CDR3aa: CASSFSSGSYNEQFF

v_gene: TRBV7-2
d_gene: TRBD2
CDR3aa: CASRRTSGRANVLTF

v_gene: TRBV5-1
d_gene: NA
CDR3aa: CASSGGSSYNEQFF

v_gene: TRBV7-6
d_gene: TRBD1
CDR3aa: CASSSRQGSTREQYF

v_gene: TRBV4-3
d_gene: NA
CDR3aa: CASSQEPTAGTEAFF

v_gene: TRBV7-8
d_gene: NA
CDR3aa: CASSKKGLGNNEQFF

v_gene: TRBV2
d_gene: NA
CDR3aa: CASSTRVANEKLFF

v_gene: TRBV30
d_gene: NA
CDR3aa: CAWSQTRVQPQHF

v_gene: TRBV2
d_gene: NA
CDR3aa: CASRTYNEQFF

v_gene: TRBV10-1
d_gene: TRBD1
CDR3aa: CATSTGTGNTIYF

v_gene: TRBV27
d_gene: NA
CDR3aa: CASSSRGLYGYTF